This section outlines one TCR beta chain sequence together with its context. Additional DNA sequences in this sample encode the identical CDR3. CDR1 is SNHLY, CDR2 FYNNEI, per germline. V lost 6 bases, J lost 7 bases, and 13 bases lay in between. The CDR3 runs 13 residues. This entry belongs to a study of shared clonotypes between healthy human individuals. There were no recent acute infections or vaccinations among the donors, who were healthy HIV-negative adults. Some clones are missing from TCRdb's copy, which holds only in-frame ones; the method was immunoSEQ multiplex PCR. The sample carries approximately 1.5 million clones, 98% recorded once.

This chain joins TRBV2 and TRBJ2-1, with D possibly being TRBD2 (5 bases). The sequenced sample was naive CD4+ T cells sorted from blood. Subset meaning: CD45RA+ positively selected. The receptor comes from a man aged 30-40 years in good health. CDR3 sequence: CASSGERANEQFF. The CDR3 nucleotides are TGTGCCAGCAGCGGGGAGAGGGCGAATGAGCAGTTCTTC. The full variable domain, with the rest looked up from reference TRBV2 and TRBJ2-1, is EPEVTQTPSHQVTQMGQEVILRCVPISNHLYFYWYRQILGQKVEFLVSFYNNEISEKSEIFDDQFSVERPDGSNFTLKIRSTKLEDSAMYFCASSGERANEQFFGPGTRLTVL.